This T cell receptor beta chain was recorded in a study of shared clonotypes between healthy human individuals. Overall study context: Contributing individuals were a couple of females and a few males aged 18 to 49.

As to this clone: The antigen is undetermined. Other DNA sequences in the same sample also yield this CDR3.

Broader study findings: Compared with clonotypes that all four donors shared, non-shared clonotypes had lower generation probabilities.

Data came from immunoSEQ multiplex PCR; TCRdb stores just in-frame clones and leaves some out. The sample yields around 550,000 clones, around 96% seen once. The sequenced sample was naive CD4+ T cells sorted from blood. Stated subset: CD45RA+ positively selected. This sequence was found in a woman in her thirties in good health.

The CDR3 is CASSRLAGVVGELFF. DNA of the CDR3: TGTGCCAGCAGTAGACTAGCGGGAGTGGTTGGGGAGCTGTTTTTT. V and J are TRBV2 and TRBJ2-2; 12 bases match TRBD2. This CDR3 is built from 15 residues. Trimming at V came to 5 bases and at J to 8 bases, leaving 6 bases not matched to a gene. Germline V gene sequence: CDR1 SNHLY, CDR2 FYNNEI.